This TCR beta chain stems from a study of graft-versus-host responses after intestinal transplantation (dated by TCRdb to the early 2020s). About the investigation overall: The transplants that recipients got were multivisceral, liver-intestinal, or isolated intestinal. Every recipient was given anti-thymocyte globulin induction, then maintenance tacrolimus and steroids for about three years. After intestinal transplantation, graft-versus-host and host-versus-graft alloreactive T cell clones were followed in the graft, circulation and bone marrow using bulk TCR-beta CDR3 sequencing. To identify alloreactive clones, pre-transplant mixed lymphocyte reaction products were sequenced and compared with unstimulated pre-transplant donor and recipient T cells. The cohort enrolled under 25 intestinal transplant recipients including one retransplant, and 3 patients lacking pretransplant specimens were excluded. Donor T cell macrochimerism was defined as a peak of at least 4% donor T cells among recipient peripheral blood mononuclear cells. Instead of going to the commercial service, samples from a few later patients were sequenced in-house on an Illumina MiSeq and processed with MiXCR.

Bone marrow was aspirated after transplant from the posterior iliac crest or another site chosen by the physician. The CDR3 covers 11 residues, taking in both the cysteine and the phenylalanine. Only the CDR3 DNA is retained, 33 bases long and in frame from the first base. Trimming costs V 8 bases and J 5 bases, and their ends lie 10 bases apart. CDR1 MNHNY and CDR2 SVGAGI are derived from the germline V gene (reference sequence). Library method: the immunoSEQ multiplex PCR assay. High-throughput TCR-beta CDR3 sequencing of genomic DNA from most patients was performed by Adaptive Biotechnologies. From the authors' description of their analysis: Adaptive's ImmunoSEQ software supplied the TCR sequencing data for 15 to 20 patients, while MiXCR and VDJtools were used to process a few other patients. CDR3 nucleotide sequences shared between donor and recipient were removed because their origin could not be assigned. To count as alloreactive, a clone needed at least 2-fold expansion over unstimulated cells and a minimum CFSE-low frequency of 0.002% (template counts) or 0.001% (read counts). Clones detected in sequenced pre-transplant spleen, lymph node, or MLR CFSE-low populations of the donor or recipient were defined as mappable. The cumulative frequency of alloreactive clones was calculated as a percentage of all sequences, weighted by copy number. TCRdb limited this immuneACCESS table to in-frame rearrangements with V and J called. A share of clones is missing; checked studies link under half to unresolved V genes, and the rest is unexplained. V and J calls and clone size are given by that table; D and trimming were obtained from the DNA. In this sample the table shows some 69,000 clones, roughly 92% of which occur a single time. Clones ranked in the top ten supply roughly 6.7% of the sample.

Results and caveats for the whole study, not just this receptor: GvH clones were found in recipient bone marrow, and some of the GvH clones appeared earlier in ileal mucosa or blood, which is consistent with an intestinal mucosal origin. The conclusions were limited by the relatively low number and heterogeneity of the intestinal transplant patients. Early after transplant, peak levels of circulating GvH clones were associated with declines in HvG clones. In patients with donor T cell macrochimerism, the allografts had high GvH to HvG T cell clonal ratios.

About this clone: This receptor's antigen is unknown. No base quality information exists; no much larger clone differs at one position.

This sequence uses TRBV6-6 and TRBJ2-7, with no confident D gene call. The sample here was bone marrow, taken 734 days after intestinal transplantation. The TCR comes from a human patient who received an intestinal transplant, so some T cells may come from the graft donor. The CDR3 amino acid sequence is: CASGRRDEQYF. The DNA sequence is as follows: TGTGCCAGCGGTAGGCGAGACGAGCAGTACTTC.